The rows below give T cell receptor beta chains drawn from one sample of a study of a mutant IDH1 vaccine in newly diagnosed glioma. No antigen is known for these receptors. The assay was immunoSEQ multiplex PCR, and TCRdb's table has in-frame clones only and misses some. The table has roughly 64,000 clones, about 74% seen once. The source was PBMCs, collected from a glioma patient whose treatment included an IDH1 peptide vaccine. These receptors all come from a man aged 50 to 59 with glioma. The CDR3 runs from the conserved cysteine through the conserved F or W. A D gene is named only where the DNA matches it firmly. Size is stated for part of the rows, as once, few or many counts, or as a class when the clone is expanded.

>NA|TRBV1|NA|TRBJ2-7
CTSSQDRSQGGGGALEQYF
TGCACCAGCAGCCAAGATCGGAGTCAGGGCGGGGGGGGAGCTCTCGAGCAGTACTTC
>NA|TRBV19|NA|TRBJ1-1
CASRSQGIMNTEAFF
TGTGCCAGTAGGTCACAGGGCATAATGAACACTGAAGCTTTCTTT
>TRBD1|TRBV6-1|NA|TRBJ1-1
CASTEQGTREAFF
TGTGCCAGCACTGAACAGGGGACTAGGGAAGCTTTCTTT
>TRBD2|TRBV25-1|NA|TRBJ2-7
CASSEYPGGAQSYEQYF
TGTGCCAGCAGTGAATATCCCGGGGGGGCGCAATCCTACGAGCAGTACTTC
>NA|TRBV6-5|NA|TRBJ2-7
CASSNPGAEQYF
TGTGCCAGCAGTAACCCAGGGGCCGAGCAGTACTTC
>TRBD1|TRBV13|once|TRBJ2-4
CASSHQGDIQYF
TGTGCCAGCAGCCATCAGGGGGACATTCAGTACTTC
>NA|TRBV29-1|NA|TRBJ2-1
CSVEGARALTNNEQFF
TGCAGCGTTGAAGGTGCCCGGGCCCTCACCAACAATGAGCAGTTCTTC
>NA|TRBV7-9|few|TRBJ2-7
CASSFSSTYEQYF
TGTGCCAGCAGCTTCTCCTCCACCTACGAGCAGTACTTC
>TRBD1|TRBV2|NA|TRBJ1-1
CASSPRTGNTEAFF
TGTGCCAGCAGTCCCCGGACAGGTAACACTGAAGCTTTCTTT
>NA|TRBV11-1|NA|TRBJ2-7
CASSFRQSAYEQYF
TGTGCCAGCAGCTTTCGACAGAGCGCCTACGAGCAGTACTTC
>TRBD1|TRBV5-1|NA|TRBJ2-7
CASSLASGGYEQYF
TGCGCCAGCAGCTTGGCCTCAGGGGGCTACGAGCAGTACTTC
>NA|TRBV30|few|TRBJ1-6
CAWSADIGGAGSPLHF
TGTGCCTGGAGTGCAGATATAGGGGGGGCAGGTTCACCCCTCCACTTT
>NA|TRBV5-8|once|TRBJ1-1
CASSLVRVNTEAFF
TGTGCCAGCAGCTTGGTAAGAGTGAACACTGAAGCTTTCTTT
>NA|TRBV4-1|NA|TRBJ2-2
CASSQAVSGGLTGELFF
TGCGCCAGCAGCCAGGCCGTTTCAGGGGGACTCACCGGGGAGCTGTTTTTT
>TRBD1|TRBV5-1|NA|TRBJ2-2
CASRPSGTGEAGELFF
TGCGCCAGCAGACCGTCCGGGACAGGGGAAGCCGGGGAGCTGTTTTTT
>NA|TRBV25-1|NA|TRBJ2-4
CASSGTGAGKNIQYF
TGTGCCAGCAGTGGGACGGGGGCGGGCAAAAACATTCAGTACTTC
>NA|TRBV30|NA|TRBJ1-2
CAYRGGEGYTF
TGTGCCTACCGCGGGGGCGAAGGCTACACCTTC
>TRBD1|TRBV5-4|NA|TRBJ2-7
CASSPPGTGEQYF
TGTGCCAGCAGCCCTCCCGGGACAGGAGAGCAGTACTTC
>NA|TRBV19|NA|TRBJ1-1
CASSMWTGNTEAFF
TGTGCCAGTAGTATGTGGACGGGGAACACTGAAGCTTTCTTT
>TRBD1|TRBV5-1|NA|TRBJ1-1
CASSLRQGVNTEAFF
TGCGCCAGCAGCCTCAGACAGGGGGTGAACACTGAAGCTTTCTTT
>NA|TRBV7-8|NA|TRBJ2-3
CASSSQGSEADTQYF
TGTGCCAGCAGCTCTCAGGGGTCCGAGGCGGATACGCAGTATTTT
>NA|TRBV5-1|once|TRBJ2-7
CASSLGALSYEQYF
TGCGCCAGCAGCTTGGGGGCCCTCTCCTACGAGCAGTACTTC
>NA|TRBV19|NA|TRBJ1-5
CASSIEGQNSNQPQHF
TGTGCCAGTAGTATAGAAGGACAGAATAGCAATCAGCCCCAGCATTTT
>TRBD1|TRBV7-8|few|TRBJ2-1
CASSPGTGNYNEQFF
TGTGCCAGCAGCCCCGGGACAGGGAATTACAATGAGCAGTTCTTC
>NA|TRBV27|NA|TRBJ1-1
CASSFMHGYTEAFF
TGTGCCAGCAGTTTCATGCACGGGTACACTGAAGCTTTCTTT
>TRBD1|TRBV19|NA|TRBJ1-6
CAIAQGKGSPLHF
TGTGCCATTGCACAGGGGAAAGGATCACCCCTCCACTTT
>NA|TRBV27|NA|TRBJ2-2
CASSHYKGPNGELFF
TGTGCCAGCAGCCATTATAAGGGCCCCAACGGGGAGCTGTTTTTT
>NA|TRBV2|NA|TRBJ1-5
CASSEGISIGYGGNQPQHF
TGTGCCAGCAGTGAAGGCATCAGTATAGGATATGGGGGCAATCAGCCCCAGCATTTT
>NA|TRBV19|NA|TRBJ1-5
CASSIEGGARQPQHF
TGTGCCAGTAGTATTGAGGGGGGCGCGCGTCAGCCCCAGCATTTT
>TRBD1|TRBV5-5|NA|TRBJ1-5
CASSLGGTDSNQPQHF
TGTGCCAGCAGCTTGGGCGGGACAGATAGCAATCAGCCCCAGCATTTT
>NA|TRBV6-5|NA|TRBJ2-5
CASSPLGDTQYF
TGTGCCAGCAGCCCCCTAGGGGATACCCAGTACTTC
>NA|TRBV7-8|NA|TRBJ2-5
CASRPLAAQETQYF
TGTGCCAGCAGACCCCTGGCAGCACAAGAGACCCAGTACTTC
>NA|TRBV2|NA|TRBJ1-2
CASSTPGDYGYTF
TGTGCCAGCAGTACTCCAGGGGACTATGGCTACACCTTC
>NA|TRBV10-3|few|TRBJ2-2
CAISGPPTPSNTGELFF
TGTGCCATCAGCGGACCACCCACTCCCTCGAACACCGGGGAGCTGTTTTTT
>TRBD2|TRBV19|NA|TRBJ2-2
CASSPTGRGVGELFF
TGTGCCAGTAGTCCCACGGGGAGGGGCGTCGGGGAGCTGTTTTTT
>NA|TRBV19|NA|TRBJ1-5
CASSIKGQPQHF
TGTGCCAGTAGTATTAAGGGGCAGCCCCAGCATTTT
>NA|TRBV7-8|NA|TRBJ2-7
CASSSGRMIQYEQYF
TGTGCCAGCAGCTCGGGACGGATGATTCAGTACGAGCAGTACTTC
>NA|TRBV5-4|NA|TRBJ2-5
CASSLMRGTLETQYF
TGTGCCAGCAGCTTAATGAGGGGGACTTTAGAGACCCAGTACTTC
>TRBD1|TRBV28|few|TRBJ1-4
CASSFTGAGKLFF
TGTGCCAGCAGTTTCACAGGGGCCGGAAAACTGTTTTTT
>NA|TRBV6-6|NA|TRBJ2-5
CATGDGGAWRTQYF
TGTGCCACTGGAGATGGGGGAGCATGGAGGACCCAGTACTTC
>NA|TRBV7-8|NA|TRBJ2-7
CASSLAGRRFYSYEQYF
TGTGCCAGCAGCTTAGCGGGGCGGAGGTTTTACTCCTACGAGCAGTACTTC
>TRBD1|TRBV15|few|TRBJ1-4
CATSRLSGGGSEKLFF
TGTGCCACCAGCAGACTATCAGGGGGGGGATCTGAAAAACTGTTTTTT
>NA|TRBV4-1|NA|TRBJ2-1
CASSLTGYNEQFF
TGCGCCAGCAGCTTGACAGGATACAATGAGCAGTTCTTC
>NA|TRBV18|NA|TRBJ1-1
CASSPQRETEAFF
TGTGCCAGCTCACCACAAAGGGAAACTGAAGCTTTCTTT
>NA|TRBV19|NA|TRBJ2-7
CASSILGNSYEQYF
TGTGCCAGTAGTATCCTGGGAAACTCCTACGAGCAGTACTTC
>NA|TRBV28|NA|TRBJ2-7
CATRTAGYEQYF
TGTGCCACCAGGACAGCCGGTTACGAGCAGTACTTC
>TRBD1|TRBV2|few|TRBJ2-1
CASSEFRGSYNEQFF
TGTGCCAGCAGTGAGTTCAGGGGGTCATACAATGAGCAGTTCTTC
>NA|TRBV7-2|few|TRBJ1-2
CASSPSSNYGYTF
TGTGCCAGCAGCCCCTCGTCTAACTATGGCTACACCTTC
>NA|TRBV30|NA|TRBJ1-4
CAWAETATNEKLFF
TGTGCCTGGGCCGAGACAGCAACTAATGAAAAACTGTTTTTT
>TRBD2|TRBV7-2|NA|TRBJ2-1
CASSIPSGGRDEQFF
TGTGCCAGCAGCATCCCTAGCGGGGGCCGGGATGAGCAGTTCTTC
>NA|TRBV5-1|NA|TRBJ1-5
CASSLDAIGNQPQHF
TGCGCCAGCAGCTTGGACGCGATTGGGAATCAGCCCCAGCATTTT
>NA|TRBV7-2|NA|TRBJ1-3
CASSSVVGGSSGNTIYF
TGTGCCAGCAGCTCCGTCGTGGGGGGAAGCTCTGGAAACACCATATATTTT
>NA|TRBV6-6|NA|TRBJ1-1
CASTNTEAFF
TGTGCCAGCACCAACACTGAAGCTTTCTTT
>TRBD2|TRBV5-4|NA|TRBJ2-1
CASSSKIAGGNDEQFF
TGTGCCAGCAGCTCAAAGATAGCGGGGGGCAACGATGAGCAGTTCTTC